The present T cell receptor (beta chain) was sequenced within a study of OX40 agonist ivuxolimab in advanced cancers. Generated by immunoSEQ multiplex PCR, the TCRdb table keeps only in-frame clones and is missing some. The sample carries around 68,000 clones, 85% to 95% recorded once. From germline, CDR1 is SGHRS and CDR2 YFSETQ. Trimming removed 0 bases from V and 4 bases from J, with 7 bases in between. CDR3 length: 14 residues. In this sample, this clone turned up a few times. Material: CD4+ or CD8+ T cells sorted from blood, obtained in a trial of the OX40 agonist ivuxolimab. This receptor was taken from an adult with an advanced solid tumor such as melanoma, head and neck, liver or kidney cancer. This chain joins TRBV5-1 and TRBJ1-4, with D possibly TRBD1 on 6 matching bases. CDR3 coding DNA: TGCGCCAGCAGCTTGGGGACAGTTAATGAAAAACTGTTTTTT. Translated: CASSLGTVNEKLFF.